Shown below are 21 T cell receptor beta chains from a single sample sequenced in a study of shared clonotypes between healthy human individuals. Sequencing used immunoSEQ multiplex PCR; TCRdb keeps in-frame clones, though not all of them. The data hold about 2,500,000 clones, with around 90% observed a single time. The material sequenced was naive CD4+ T cells sorted from blood. Subset described: CD45RA+ positively selected. Every receptor here comes from a man aged 18 to 30 in good health.

The V call is TRBV5-1, the J call TRBJ2-7, with D possibly matching TRBD2 (5 bases). Germline values: CDR1 SGHRS, CDR2 YFSETQ. The V end was cut by 2 bases, the J end by 2 bases, with 11 bases between. This CDR3 has 14 amino acids. The CDR3 protein is CASSLADRPYEQYF. DNA of the CDR3: TGCGCCAGCAGCTTAGCGGACCGGCCCTACGAGCAGTACTTC.

This clone appeared once. This chain joins TRBV6-5 and TRBJ2-1; 7 bases are shared with TRBD2. CDR1 MNHEY and CDR2 SVGAGI come from the germline V gene. With V trimmed by 2 bases and J by 7 bases, 11 bases remained unmatched. The CDR3 extends over 16 amino acids. The CDR3 loop is CASSYGSGTGRNEQFF. CDR3 nucleotides: TGTGCCAGCAGTTACGGGAGCGGGACCGGGAGGAATGAGCAGTTCTTC.

This clone has a single count. The gene calls are TRBV28 and TRBJ1-6; possible D gene TRBD1, 5 bases. CDR1 is MDHEN and CDR2 is SYDVKM in the germline V gene. V lost 3 bases, J lost 9 bases, and 24 bases lay in between. CDR3 length: 18 amino acids. CDR3 region: CASSFLGQGKSGISPLHF. CDR3 nucleotide sequence: TGTGCCAGCAGTTTTCTCGGACAAGGCAAATCGGGGATTTCACCCCTCCACTTT.

About this clone: This sample also contains other DNA sequences that code for the same CDR3. The chain combines TRBV6-5 with TRBJ2-7, with 8 bases lining up with TRBD1. Germline V CDR1 and CDR2: MNHEY, SVGAGI. This CDR3 contains 15 residues. J gave up 3 bases and V 0 bases, and 4 bases lay outside the gene matches. This CDR3 is CASSYSGTGNYEQYF. As DNA, the CDR3 is TGTGCCAGCAGTTACTCCGGGACAGGAAACTACGAGCAGTACTTC.

This chain joins TRBV7-2 and TRBJ2-7, with D perhaps being TRBD1 or TRBD2 (5 bases each). CDR1 and CDR2 from the germline V gene are SGHTA and FQGNSA. Trimming removed 7 bases at V and 1 base at J, with 11 bases between. The CDR3 covers 13 residues. CDR3 amino acids: CASMGRNSYEQYF. As DNA, the CDR3 is TGTGCCAGCATGGGACGGAATTCCTACGAGCAGTACTTC.

CDR3 in DNA: TGCAGCGTTGTACTACAGTCTGGCTACACCTTC. Translation gives CSVVLQSGYTF. This chain joins TRBV29-1 and TRBJ1-2; unclear D gene. This CDR3 comprises 11 residues. Germline-derived CDR1 and CDR2 are SQVTM and ANQGSEA. The ends were cut back, 4 bases at V and 7 bases at J, with 10 bases in the middle.

This clone was detected only a few times. The chain employs TRBV7-8 and TRBJ1-6; D is uncertain. There are 15 residues in the CDR3. CDR1 is SGHVS, CDR2 FQNEAQ, per germline. Between the trimmed V and J ends, which lost 4 bases and 9 bases, there was a span of 16 bases. The CDR3 spells CASSSGLTDSSPLHF. The DNA of the CDR3 is TGTGCCAGCAGCTCAGGACTCACGGACTCTTCACCCCTCCACTTT.

The chain combines TRBV7-2 with TRBJ2-4; tentatively, D is TRBD1 (5 bases). Deletions cut 3 bases from V and 8 bases from J, with 17 bases between. Germline values: CDR1 SGHTA, CDR2 FQGNSA. The CDR3 is made up of 15 amino acids. CDR3 loop: CASSFNPRQPDIQYF. The CDR3 nucleotides are TGTGCCAGCAGCTTCAACCCAAGACAGCCCGACATTCAGTACTTC.

This rearrangement joins TRBV19 to TRBJ1-2; D uncertain. CDR1 and CDR2 from the germline V gene are LNHDA and SQIVND (reference sequence). Trimming removed 9 bases at V and 4 bases at J, with 24 bases between. This CDR3 comprises 16 residues. The CDR3 loop reads CASEPHSMVGVYGYTF. The CDR3, as DNA: TGTGCCAGCGAACCTCATTCGATGGTAGGAGTCTATGGCTACACCTTC. Drawing the rest from reference TRBV19 and TRBJ1-2, the complete variable domain is DGGITQSPKYLFRKEGQNVTLSCEQNLNHDAMYWYRQDPGQGLRLIYYSQIVNDFQKGDIAEGYSVSREKKESFPLTVTSAQKNPTAFYLCASEPHSMVGVYGYTFGSGTRLTVV.

The chain recombines TRBV7-3 with TRBJ2-4; 13 nucleotides agree with TRBD2. This CDR3 is built from 17 residues. With V trimmed by 4 bases and J by 3 bases, 6 bases remained unmatched. The germline V gene encodes CDR1 SGHTA and CDR2 FQGTGA. The CDR3 coding sequence is TGTGCCAGCAGCTCCCGGACTAGCGGGGGAAGCAAAAACATTCAGTACTTC. It specifies CASSSRTSGGSKNIQYF.

The V call is TRBV30, the J call TRBJ2-3; D is perhaps TRBD2 (5 bases). The CDR3 contains 14 residues. V shed 4 bases and J shed 0 bases, with 11 bases lying between them. The V gene's germline CDR1 is GTSNPN and CDR2 SVGIG (reference sequence). The CDR3: CAWTKRRSTDTQYF. CDR3 DNA sequence: TGTGCCTGGACAAAGCGGAGAAGCACAGATACGCAGTATTTT.

This rearrangement joins TRBV10-3 to TRBJ2-5; D perhaps matches TRBD2 (6 bases). CDR3 size: 13 residues. Trimming left V 6 bases short and J 5 bases short, with 13 bases between. CDR1 is ENHRY and CDR2 is SYGVKD in the germline V gene. CDR3 residues: CAIRNGSGETQYF. CDR3 sequence (DNA): TGTGCCATCAGGAACGGGAGCGGTGAGACCCAGTACTTC.

J is TRBJ1-6 and V is TRBV12-5; TRBD1 aligns across 7 bases. V was pared by 1 base and J by 3 bases, with 9 bases of the junction left unmatched. The CDR3 totals 18 residues. CDR1 is LGHNT, CDR2 FRNRAP, per germline. CDR3 DNA: TGTGCTAGTGGTTTGGCGAAAACAGGGGTGGGCTATAATTCACCCCTCCACTTT. It translates to CASGLAKTGVGYNSPLHF. Supplemented by reference TRBV12-5 and TRBJ1-6, the full variable domain reads DARVTQTPRHKVTEMGQEVTMRCQPILGHNTVFWYRQTMMQGLELLAYFRNRAPLDDSGMPKDRFSAEMPDATLATLKIQPSEPRDSAVYFCASGLAKTGVGYNSPLHFGNGTRLTVT.

The V call is TRBV19, the J call TRBJ1-2, with a tentative D call TRBD1 (5 bases). Germline V gene lookup returns CDR1 LNHDA and CDR2 SQIVND (reference sequence). The length of the CDR3 is 16 residues. Trimming removed 4 bases from V and 8 bases from J, with 23 bases in between. The CDR3 sequence: CASSNRLGDAAPGYTF. The CDR3 nucleotides read TGTGCCAGTAGTAATCGGTTAGGGGACGCAGCCCCCGGCTACACCTTC.

The chain couples TRBV5-1 to TRBJ2-5, with D possibly TRBD2 on 6 matching bases. This CDR3 has 15 amino acids. Germline assignment: CDR1 SGHRS and CDR2 YFSETQ. The V end lost 0 bases, the J end lost 5 bases, and 14 bases lay between the germline ends. The CDR3 DNA reads TGCGCCAGCAGCTTGGAGGCTAGCGTTACGGAGACCCAGTACTTC. As protein: CASSLEASVTETQYF.

A few counts support this clone. The V and J genes are TRBV5-1 and TRBJ2-5, with D perhaps TRBD1 (5 bases). The CDR3 runs to 15 residues. The germline CDR1 and CDR2 sequences are SGHRS and YFSETQ. V shed 6 bases and J shed 3 bases, with 18 bases lying between them. Here the CDR3 reads CASKPGPFKEETQYF. The DNA for the CDR3 is TGCGCCAGCAAGCCAGGGCCGTTTAAGGAAGAGACCCAGTACTTC.

This sequence joins TRBV27 and TRBJ1-5; 7 bases are shared with TRBD1. The V and J ends lost 3 bases and 3 bases, in that order; junction bases with no gene match: 2. This CDR3 region has 14 residues. Looked up from germline, CDR1 is MNHEY and CDR2 is SMNVEV (reference sequence). This CDR3 reads CASSLTGLNQPQHF. CDR3 sequence (DNA): TGTGCCAGCAGTTTGACAGGGCTCAATCAGCCCCAGCATTTT.

This clone was recorded once. The chain links TRBV6-1 to TRBJ2-2; no clear D. Germline V gene data show CDR1 as MNHNS and CDR2 as SASEGT. The CDR3 spans 14 residues. Trimming took off 7 bases at V and 0 bases at J, with 9 bases between the two ends. Written as DNA, the CDR3 is TGTGCCAGCAATAGGGTAACGAACACCGGGGAGCTGTTTTTT. This sequence encodes CASNRVTNTGELFF.

The rearrangement joins TRBV7-3 to TRBJ2-2; D uncertain. CDR1 is SGHTA and CDR2 is FQGTGA in the germline V gene. CDR3 length equals 13 residues. V dropped 1 base and J dropped 4 bases, with 4 bases sitting between them. CDR3 DNA sequence: TGTGCCAGCAGCTTAATCCCCACCGGGGAGCTGTTTTTT. Its translation is CASSLIPTGELFF.

The chain recombines TRBV25-1 with TRBJ1-1; D is unclear. The CDR3 is 13 amino acids. Trimming pared 8 bases from V and 1 base from J, leaving 11 bases between. In germline, CDR1 is MGHDK, CDR2 SYGVNS. The CDR3 DNA reads TGTGCCAGCTGCAAAGGGAGGAACACTGAAGCTTTCTTT. Translating gives CASCKGRNTEAFF.

The V and J genes are TRBV4-1 and TRBJ2-5; D gene uncertain. CDR1 and CDR2 from the germline V gene are MGHRA and YSYEKL. The CDR3 covers 16 residues. The V gene lost 1 base and the J gene lost 1 base, with 13 bases spanning the gap. Here the CDR3 reads CASSQGPPGTQETQYF. In DNA form, the CDR3 reads TGCGCCAGCAGCCAAGGACCTCCAGGCACCCAAGAGACCCAGTACTTC.